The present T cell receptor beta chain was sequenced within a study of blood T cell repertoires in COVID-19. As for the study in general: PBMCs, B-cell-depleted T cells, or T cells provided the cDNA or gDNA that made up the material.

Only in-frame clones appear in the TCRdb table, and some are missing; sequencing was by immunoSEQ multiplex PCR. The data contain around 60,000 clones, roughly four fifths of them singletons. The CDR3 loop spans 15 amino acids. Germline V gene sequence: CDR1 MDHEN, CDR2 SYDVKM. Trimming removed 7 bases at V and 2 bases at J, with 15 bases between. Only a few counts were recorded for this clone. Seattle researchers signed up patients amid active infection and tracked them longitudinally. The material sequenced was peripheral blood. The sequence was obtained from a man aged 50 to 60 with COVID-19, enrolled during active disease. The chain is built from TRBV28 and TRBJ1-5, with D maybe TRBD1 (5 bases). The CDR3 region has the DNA TGTGCCAGCAAAGGGGCACGAGGCGGCAATCAGCCCCAGCATTTT. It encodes CASKGARGGNQPQHF.